This passage covers 29 T cell receptor beta chains from one sample sequenced in a study of T-cell reconstitution after alpha-beta-depleted transplantation in children. As it was prepared, the TCRbeta library received unique molecular identifiers. TCRdb re-called the PCR reads with MiXCR, one entry per CDR3 protein. Here the sample spans fewer than 550,000 distinct CDR3 sequences, roughly 10% being singletons. The sequencing here drew on PBMCs, taken before TCRalphabeta/CD19-depleted stem cell transplant. The source of these receptors is a child younger than 10 with inherited bone marrow failure, due to receive a stem cell transplant.

This clonotype was counted many times. V gene TRBV3-1 combines with J gene TRBJ2-7; 8 positions agree with TRBD2. The CDR3 length is 15 residues. The junction had 3 bases not matched to a gene; V was cut back by 0 bases and J by 2 bases. Germline-derived CDR1 and CDR2 are LGHDT and YNNKEL (reference sequence). CDR3 protein: CASSQEAGVPYEQYF. The CDR3 coding sequence is TGTGCCAGCAGCCAAGAAGCGGGAGTCCCCTACGAGCAGTACTTC.

The chain carries TRBV4-3 and TRBJ2-5; possible D gene TRBD2, 6 bases. The V gene's germline CDR1 is LGHNA and CDR2 YSLEER. V shed 3 bases and J shed 5 bases, with 16 bases lying between them. This CDR3 is built from 15 residues. CDR3 DNA sequence: TGCGCCAGCAGCCATACCAGCGGGTTTGGGGAGACCCAGTACTTC. This gives the protein CASSHTSGFGETQYF.

This clonotype was detected ten times or more. J is TRBJ2-5 and V is TRBV6-5; the D is unclear. Germline lookup yields CDR1 MNHEY and CDR2 SVGAGI. V lost 0 bases and J lost 0, with 8 bases in between. This CDR3 comprises 15 residues. As DNA, the CDR3 is TGTGCCAGCAGTTACTCCGGGCCTGACCAAGAGACCCAGTACTTC. Amino acid sequence: CASSYSGPDQETQYF.

This clonotype showed up just a few times. The chain employs TRBV15 and TRBJ2-5, with D possibly being TRBD1 or TRBD2 (5 bases each). Germline V gene lookup returns CDR1 LNHNV and CDR2 YYDKDF (reference sequence). V was clipped by 5 bases and J by 5 bases, with 15 bases between them. CDR3 size: 14 residues. The CDR3 loop is CATSLTGTEETQYF. As DNA, the CDR3 is TGTGCCACCAGCCTAACCGGGACGGAGGAGACCCAGTACTTC.

Only a few counts were recorded for this clonotype. This chain connects TRBV12-3 or TRBV12-4 to TRBJ2-7; TRBD2 agrees at 7 bases. The length of the CDR3 is 15 residues. V shed 4 bases, J shed 4 bases, and the junction held 10 bases outside the gene matches. The CDR3 DNA sequence: TGTGCCAGCAGTTCCCTTGGGCAGGGACTATACGAGCAGTACTTC. It yields the protein CASSSLGQGLYEQYF.

This clonotype has ten or more counts. This rearrangement joins TRBV10-3 to TRBJ1-4; D not certain. Trimming removed 10 bases from V and 0 bases from J, with 12 bases in between. The CDR3 sequence is 14 residues long. Germline CDR1 reads ENHRY; CDR2 reads SYGVKD. The CDR3 bases are TGTGCCACCCGCCATGGATCAACTAATGAAAAACTGTTTTTT. Translation gives CATRHGSTNEKLFF.

The V and J genes are TRBV10-3 and TRBJ1-4, with D unclear. The CDR3 extends over 15 amino acids. Germline loops: CDR1 ENHRY, CDR2 SYGVKD. The ends were cut back, 3 bases at V and 3 bases at J, with 11 bases in the middle. The DNA for the CDR3 is TGTGCCATCAGTGACCGCCCGCGGGCTAATGAAAAACTGTTTTTT. Protein product: CAISDRPRANEKLFF.

The J gene is TRBJ2-1, the V gene TRBV7-9, with D tentatively TRBD2 (6 bases). The CDR3 sequence is 12 residues long. Germline loops: CDR1 SEHNR, CDR2 FQNEAQ (reference sequence). Trimming cost V 2 bases and J 16 bases, with 15 bases left between them. CDR3: CASSLLGTAGFF. In nucleotides, the CDR3 is TGTGCCAGCAGCTTATTGGGGACCGCGGGATTCTTC.

Regarding this clonotype: A read error may explain this, as a much larger clone is one base away. The rearrangement uses TRBV12-3 or TRBV12-4 and TRBJ1-3; a weak D match, TRBD1 (5 bases). V was trimmed by 7 bases and J by 7 bases, leaving 17 bases between them. This CDR3 spans 14 amino acids. CDR3 amino acids: CASNTGGCRNTIYF. The CDR3, as DNA: TGTGCCAGCAATACAGGCGGGTGTAGGAACACCATATATTTT.

V gene TRBV28 combines with J gene TRBJ2-4; D may be TRBD1 or TRBD2 (5 bases each). The germline V gene has CDR1 MDHEN and CDR2 SYDVKM. This CDR3 region has 15 residues. V was pared by 10 bases and J by 1 base, with 17 bases between. Here the CDR3 reads CATLGTWGAKNIQYF. The CDR3 DNA reads TGTGCCACCCTTGGGACGTGGGGGGCCAAAAACATTCAGTACTTC.

This clonotype was counted many times. This chain links TRBV4-1 with TRBJ2-1; a possible D gene is TRBD1 (5 bases). Germline CDR1 MGHRA, CDR2 YSYEKL. CDR3 size: 15 residues. Trimming took off 0 bases at V and 13 bases at J, with 19 bases between the two ends. CDR3 protein: CASSQDWGGANSQFF. CDR3 nucleotide sequence: TGCGCCAGCAGCCAAGATTGGGGCGGAGCAAACAGTCAGTTCTTC.

There are many counts of this clonotype. V gene TRBV4-1 combines with J gene TRBJ2-1, with a possible D match to TRBD2 (5 bases). The CDR3 runs to 21 residues. Deletions cut 4 bases from V and 5 bases from J, with 33 bases between. Looked up from germline, CDR1 is MGHRA and CDR2 is YSYEKL. The CDR3 nucleotides are TGCGCCAGCAGCCGGTTAGGAGTAGACCGCGCCCCATTCGACTATAACAATGAGCAGTTCTTC. Its protein product is CASSRLGVDRAPFDYNNEQFF.

The table lists this clonotype with many counts. V gene TRBV28 combines with J gene TRBJ1-5, with unresolved D. This CDR3 region has 12 residues. Trimming pared 5 bases from V and 9 bases from J, leaving 11 bases between. CDR1 and CDR2 (germline): MDHEN, SYDVKM. CDR3 coding DNA: TGTGCCAGCAGTATTGTCAGGCGGCCCCAGCATTTT. This codes for CASSIVRRPQHF.

This clonotype has more than one count but fewer than ten. The V gene is TRBV5-6, the J gene TRBJ2-3; 10 nucleotides match TRBD2. J was trimmed by 13 bases and V by 0 bases; bases with no gene match: 11. This CDR3 contains 15 residues. Germline CDR1 and CDR2: SGHDT and YYEEEE. Here the CDR3 reads CASSLGLAGEKNEYF. DNA of the CDR3: TGTGCCAGCAGCTTGGGGCTAGCGGGAGAGAAGAATGAGTATTTT. Filled out from reference TRBV5-6 and TRBJ2-3, the complete variable domain reads DAGVTQSPTHLIKTRGQQVTLRCSPKSGHDTVSWYQQALGQGPQFIFQYYEEEERQRGNFPDRFSGHQFPNYSSELNVNALLLGDSALYLCASSLGLAGEKNEYFGPGTRLTVL.

The chain combines TRBV19 with TRBJ1-3, with 7 bases fitting TRBD1. Unmatched junction bases numbered 17, after V lost 5 bases and J lost 4 bases. From germline, CDR1 is LNHDA and CDR2 SQIVND (reference sequence). The CDR3 covers 18 residues. The CDR3 DNA follows: TGTGCCAGTAGTTGGGGGACAGTTTCTACGGCGGTAGGAAACACCATATATTTT. It codes for CASSWGTVSTAVGNTIYF. The variable domain in full, completed from reference TRBV19 and TRBJ1-3, reads DGGITQSPKYLFRKEGQNVTLSCEQNLNHDAMYWYRQDPGQGLRLIYYSQIVNDFQKGDIAEGYSVSREKKESFPLTVTSAQKNPTAFYLCASSWGTVSTAVGNTIYFGEGSWLTVV.

This chain links TRBV6-1 with TRBJ2-7; 9 positions agree with TRBD2. V shed 6 bases, J shed 2 bases, and the junction held 8 bases outside the gene matches. The CDR3 loop spans 15 amino acids. Germline V CDR1 and CDR2: MNHNS, SASEGT. For the CDR3, the DNA is TGTGCCAGCAGAAGAGGAGTAGCGGGAGCCTACGAGCAGTACTTC. It encodes CASRRGVAGAYEQYF.

This clonotype was seen repeatedly, ten times or more. This rearrangement joins TRBV28 to TRBJ1-1; TRBD1 aligns across 10 bases. V lost 5 bases and J lost 4; bases outside the gene matches: 13. Germline assignment: CDR1 MDHEN and CDR2 SYDVKM. The CDR3 consists of 17 residues. CDR3 sequence: CASSPTFRQGAFTEAFF. The CDR3 region has the DNA TGTGCCAGCAGTCCAACCTTCCGACAGGGGGCCTTCACTGAAGCTTTCTTT.

There are many counts of this clonotype. The rearrangement links TRBV6-5 to TRBJ2-1, with D possibly being TRBD1 (5 bases). V lost 3 bases and J lost 9, with 12 bases in between. The CDR3 is 13 residues long. Germline lookup yields CDR1 MNHEY and CDR2 SVGAGI. The CDR3 sequence: CASSYGAPPEQFF. DNA of the CDR3: TGTGCCAGCAGTTATGGGGCCCCACCTGAGCAGTTCTTC.

In its sample, this clonotype was seen many times. The chain links TRBV4-3 to TRBJ2-7, with 9 bases identical to TRBD1. V was pared by 1 base and J by 5 bases, with 3 bases of the junction left unmatched. This CDR3 region has 14 residues. The germline V gene encodes CDR1 LGHNA and CDR2 YSLEER. CDR3 nucleotide sequence: TGCGCCAGCAGCCAAGGACAGGGGGTTGACGAGCAGTACTTC. Protein: CASSQGQGVDEQYF.

This clonotype was detected many times. The CDR3: CASSLDPGDTEAFF. The CDR3, as DNA: TGCGCCAGCAGCTTGGATCCAGGGGACACTGAAGCTTTCTTT. The chain has TRBV5-1 and TRBJ1-1; the D gene is possibly TRBD1 (6 bases). Between the trimmed V and J ends, which lost 0 bases and 3 bases, there was a span of 9 bases. This CDR3 region has 14 residues. Germline V CDR1 and CDR2: SGHRS, YFSETQ.

The J gene is TRBJ2-1, the V gene TRBV5-1; TRBD1 might be the D (5 bases). Trimming left V 4 bases short and J 8 bases short, with 22 bases between. CDR3 size: 16 residues. Germline values: CDR1 SGHRS, CDR2 YFSETQ. The CDR3 nucleotides are TGCGCCAGCAGCGCCTACCGGTACTCAAGGGGCGATGAGCAGTTCTTC. Its protein is CASSAYRYSRGDEQFF.

This clonotype was observed many times. The chain joins TRBV6-2 or TRBV6-3 to TRBJ2-1, with no clear D. From germline, CDR1 is MNHEY and CDR2 SVGEGT. V gave up 6 bases and J gave up 0 bases, with 15 bases separating them. CDR3 size: 16 residues. The DNA of the CDR3 is TGTGCCAGCAGGCTCCCCGGCGCCGTCTCCTACAATGAGCAGTTCTTC. Protein product: CASRLPGAVSYNEQFF.

This clonotype has at least ten counts. V usage is TRBV28 and J usage is TRBJ2-1; 8 nucleotides line up with TRBD2. The CDR3 consists of 13 residues. J lost 3 bases, V lost 11 bases, and 6 bases had no gene match. Germline CDR1 is MDHEN and CDR2 is SYDVKM. CDR3 loop: CAGRGLDYNEQFF. In nucleotides, the CDR3 is TGTGCCGGGCGGGGACTAGACTACAATGAGCAGTTCTTC.

This clonotype was seen a handful of times. CDR3 residues: CASSQSQGNPNYGYTF. Written as DNA, the CDR3 is TGCGCCAGCAGTCAATCACAGGGGAATCCTAACTATGGCTACACCTTC. The V call is TRBV23-1, the J call TRBJ1-2; 7 bases map to TRBD1. TRBV23-1 has ORF status, its function being uncertain. With V trimmed by 0 bases and J by 0 bases, 4 bases remained unmatched. This CDR3 has 16 residues.

In its sample, this clonotype was seen a few times. This rearrangement joins TRBV7-9 to TRBJ1-2; D not resolved. The CDR3 length is 13 residues. With 8 bases removed from V and 8 bases from J, the gap between germline ends came to 18 bases. Germline loops: CDR1 SEHNR, CDR2 FQNEAQ (reference sequence). The CDR3 here is CASSNTRMDGYTF. As DNA, the CDR3 is TGTGCCAGCTCAAATACGAGGATGGACGGCTACACCTTC.

This clonotype was seen many times. The chain employs TRBV21-1 and TRBJ1-5. TRBV21-1 corresponds to a pseudogene. The CDR3 covers 13 residues. This CDR3 reads CASSREINQPQHF. The CDR3 DNA sequence: TGTGCCAGCAGCAGGGAGATCAATCAGCCCCAGCATTTT.

This clonotype was observed at least ten times. The chain recombines TRBV28 with TRBJ2-5, with TRBD1 matching 11 bases. Germline V lookup: CDR1 MDHEN, CDR2 SYDVKM. The J segment lost 0 bases and the V segment lost 2 bases, leaving 5 bases of the junction unmatched. This CDR3 is built from 17 residues. CDR3 sequence: CASSLNPGQGDQETQYF. The CDR3, as DNA: TGTGCCAGCAGTTTAAATCCGGGACAGGGGGACCAAGAGACCCAGTACTTC.

This clonotype was recorded at least ten times. The chain couples TRBV2 to TRBJ2-5; 13 nucleotides line up with TRBD2. After removal of 7 bases from V and 3 bases from J, the junction contained 5 bases not matched to a gene. Per the germline V gene, CDR1 is SNHLY and CDR2 is FYNNEI. The CDR3 is 15 residues long. This CDR3 is CASKRTSGRKETQYF. In nucleotides, the CDR3 is TGTGCCAGCAAACGGACTAGCGGGAGAAAAGAGACCCAGTACTTC.

As to this clonotype: The junction shows a germline mismatch at one end, possibly a read error. This chain connects TRBV12-3 or TRBV12-4 to TRBJ2-3; TRBD2 aligns across 11 bases. CDR3 length: 11 residues. CDR3 nucleotide sequence: TGTGCCAGCAGTCTAGCGGGAGGACAGTATTTT. It translates to CASSLAGGQYF.